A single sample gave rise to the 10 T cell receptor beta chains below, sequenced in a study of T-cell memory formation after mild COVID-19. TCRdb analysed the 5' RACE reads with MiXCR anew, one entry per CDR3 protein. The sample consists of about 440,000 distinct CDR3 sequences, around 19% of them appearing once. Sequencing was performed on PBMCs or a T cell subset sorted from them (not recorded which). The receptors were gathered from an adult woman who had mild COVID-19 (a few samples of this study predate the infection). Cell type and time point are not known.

The chain's CDR3 is CASSRDRALQHIQYF. The CDR3, as DNA: TGTGCCAGCAGCCGCGACAGGGCCCTCCAACACATTCAGTACTTC. The chain joins TRBV12-3 or TRBV12-4 to TRBJ2-4, with TRBD1 matching over 7 bases. This CDR3 comprises 15 residues. V was pared by 6 bases and J by 8 bases, with 13 bases of the junction left unmatched.

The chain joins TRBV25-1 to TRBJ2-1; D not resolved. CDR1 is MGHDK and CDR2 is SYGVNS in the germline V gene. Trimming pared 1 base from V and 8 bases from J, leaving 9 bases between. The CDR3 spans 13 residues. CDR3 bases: TGTGCCAGCAGTGAATTGTTTAAGCATGAGCAGTTCTTC. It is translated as CASSELFKHEQFF.

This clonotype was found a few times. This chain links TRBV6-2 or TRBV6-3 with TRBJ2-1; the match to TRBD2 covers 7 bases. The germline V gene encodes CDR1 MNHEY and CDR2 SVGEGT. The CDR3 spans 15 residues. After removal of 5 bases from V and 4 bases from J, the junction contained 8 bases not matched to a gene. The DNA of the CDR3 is TGTGCCAGCAGTCTTACTAGCGTGAGATACAATGAGCAGTTCTTC. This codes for CASSLTSVRYNEQFF.

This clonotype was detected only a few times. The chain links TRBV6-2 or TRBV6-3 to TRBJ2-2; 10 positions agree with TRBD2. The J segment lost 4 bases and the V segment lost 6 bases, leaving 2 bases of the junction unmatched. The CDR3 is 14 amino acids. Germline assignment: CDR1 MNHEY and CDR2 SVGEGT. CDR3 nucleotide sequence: TGTGCCAGCAGAACTAGCGGGACCACCGGGGAGCTGTTTTTT. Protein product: CASRTSGTTGELFF.

This CDR3 reads CSARDVAGGQETQYF. CDR3 sequence (DNA): TGCAGTGCCCGGGACGTAGCGGGGGGGCAAGAGACCCAGTACTTC. This chain links TRBV20-1 with TRBJ2-5; 11 bases agree with TRBD2. In germline, CDR1 is DFQATT, CDR2 SNEGSKA (reference sequence). This CDR3 contains 15 residues. Unmatched junction bases numbered 8, after V lost 6 bases and J lost 2 bases.

The CDR3 bases are TGCGCCAGCAGGGCAGGGGTGATTGGCAATCAGCCCCAGCATTTT. It specifies CASRAGVIGNQPQHF. The chain carries TRBV5-1 and TRBJ1-5, with D possibly TRBD1 on 6 matching bases. Germline loops: CDR1 SGHRS, CDR2 YFSETQ. Deletions cut 5 bases from V and 2 bases from J, with 14 bases between. The length of the CDR3 is 15 residues.

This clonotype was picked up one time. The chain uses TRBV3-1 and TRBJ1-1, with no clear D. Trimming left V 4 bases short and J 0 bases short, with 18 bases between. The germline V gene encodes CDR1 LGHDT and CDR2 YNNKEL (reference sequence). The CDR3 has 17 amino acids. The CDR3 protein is CASSPHRSQTMNTEAFF. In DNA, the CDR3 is TGTGCCAGCAGCCCGCACCGGTCACAAACCATGAACACTGAAGCTTTCTTT.

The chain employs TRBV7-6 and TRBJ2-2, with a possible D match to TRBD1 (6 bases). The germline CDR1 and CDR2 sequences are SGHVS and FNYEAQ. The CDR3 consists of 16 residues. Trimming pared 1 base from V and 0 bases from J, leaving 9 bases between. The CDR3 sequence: CASSLDGTPNTGELFF. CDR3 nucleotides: TGTGCCAGCAGCTTAGATGGGACACCGAACACCGGGGAGCTGTTTTTT.

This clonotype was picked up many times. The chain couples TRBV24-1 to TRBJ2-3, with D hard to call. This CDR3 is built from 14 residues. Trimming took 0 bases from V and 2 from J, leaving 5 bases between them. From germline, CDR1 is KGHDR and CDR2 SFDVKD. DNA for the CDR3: TGTGCCACCAGTGATTTGGGCAACACAGATACGCAGTATTTT. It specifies CATSDLGNTDTQYF.

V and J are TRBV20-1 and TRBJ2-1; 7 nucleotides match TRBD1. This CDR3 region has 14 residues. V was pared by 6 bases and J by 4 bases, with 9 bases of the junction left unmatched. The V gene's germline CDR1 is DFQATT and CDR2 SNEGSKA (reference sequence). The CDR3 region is CSANAGTDYNEQFF. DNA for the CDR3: TGCAGTGCGAACGCCGGGACAGATTACAATGAGCAGTTCTTC.